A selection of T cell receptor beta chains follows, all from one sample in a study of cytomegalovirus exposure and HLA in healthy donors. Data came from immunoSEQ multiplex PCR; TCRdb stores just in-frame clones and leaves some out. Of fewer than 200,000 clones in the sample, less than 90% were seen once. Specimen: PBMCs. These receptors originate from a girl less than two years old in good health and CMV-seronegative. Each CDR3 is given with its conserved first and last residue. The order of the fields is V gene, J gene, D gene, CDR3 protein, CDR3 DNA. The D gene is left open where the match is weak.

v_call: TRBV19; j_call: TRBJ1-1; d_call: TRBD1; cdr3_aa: CASRKDRATEAFF; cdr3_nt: TGTGCCAGTAGGAAGGACAGGGCGACTGAAGCTTTCTTT
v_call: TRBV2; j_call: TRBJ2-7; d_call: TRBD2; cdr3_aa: CASRDGLAGIPNFYEQYF; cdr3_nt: TGTGCCAGCAGAGACGGACTAGCGGGAATCCCAAATTTCTACGAGCAGTACTTC
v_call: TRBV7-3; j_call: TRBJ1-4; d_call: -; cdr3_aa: CASSFNSGWEKLFF; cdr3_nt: TGTGCCAGCAGCTTTAACTCCGGGTGGGAAAAACTGTTTTTT
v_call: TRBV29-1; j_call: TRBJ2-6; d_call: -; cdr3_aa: CSVENPRNSGANVLTF; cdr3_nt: TGCAGCGTTGAAAATCCGAGGAACTCTGGGGCCAACGTCCTGACTTTC
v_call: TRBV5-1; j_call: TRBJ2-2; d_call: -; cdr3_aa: CASSLGAGNTGELFF; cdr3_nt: TGCGCCAGCAGCTTGGGGGCGGGGAACACCGGGGAGCTGTTTTTT
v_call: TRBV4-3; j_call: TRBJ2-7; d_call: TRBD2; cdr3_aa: CASSPGLAGPNEQYF; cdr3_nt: TGCGCCAGCAGCCCTGGACTAGCGGGACCCAACGAGCAGTACTTC
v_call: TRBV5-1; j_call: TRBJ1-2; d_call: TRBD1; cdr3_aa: CASSSRTGNGYGYTF; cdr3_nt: TGCGCCAGCAGCTCCAGGACAGGGAACGGGTATGGCTACACCTTC
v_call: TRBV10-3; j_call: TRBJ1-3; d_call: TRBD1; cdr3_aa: CAISDSRGQGNTIYF; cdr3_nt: TGTGCCATCAGTGACTCAAGGGGACAGGGAAACACCATATATTTT
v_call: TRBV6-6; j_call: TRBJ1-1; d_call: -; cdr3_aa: CASSYSQGQAEAFF; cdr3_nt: TGTGCCAGCAGTTACTCTCAGGGGCAGGCTGAAGCTTTCTTT
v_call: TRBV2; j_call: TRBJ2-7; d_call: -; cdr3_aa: CASSEQGSNEQYF; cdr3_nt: TGTGCCAGCAGTGAACAGGGTTCCAACGAGCAGTACTTC
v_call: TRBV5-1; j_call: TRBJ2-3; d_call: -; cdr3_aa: CASRETATYTQYF; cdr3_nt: TGCGCCAGCAGGGAGACGGCAACCTATACGCAGTATTTT
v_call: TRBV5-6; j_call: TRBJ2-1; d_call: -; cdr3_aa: CASSPTPSGSYNEQFF; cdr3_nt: TGTGCCAGCAGCCCGACCCCTAGTGGCTCCTACAATGAGCAGTTCTTC
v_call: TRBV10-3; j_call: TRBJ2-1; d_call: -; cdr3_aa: CAIIGDSANNEQFF; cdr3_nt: TGTGCCATCATCGGTGACTCTGCCAACAATGAGCAGTTCTTC
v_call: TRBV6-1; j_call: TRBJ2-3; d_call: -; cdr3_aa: CASSESGKTDTQYF; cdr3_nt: TGTGCCAGCAGTGAATCAGGGAAAACAGATACGCAGTATTTT
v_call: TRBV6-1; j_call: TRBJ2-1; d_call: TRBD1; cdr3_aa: CASSGSGTGGYRWDNEQFF; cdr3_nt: TGTGCCAGCAGTGGCTCCGGGACAGGGGGCTATCGTTGGGACAATGAGCAGTTCTTC
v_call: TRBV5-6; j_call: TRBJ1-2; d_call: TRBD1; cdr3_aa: CASSSTGLGYTF; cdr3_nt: TGTGCCAGCAGCTCGACAGGGCTTGGCTACACCTTC
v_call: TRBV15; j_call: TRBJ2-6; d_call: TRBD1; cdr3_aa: CATSAGTGESGANVLTF; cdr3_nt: TGTGCCACCAGCGCCGGGACAGGGGAGTCTGGGGCCAACGTCCTGACTTTC
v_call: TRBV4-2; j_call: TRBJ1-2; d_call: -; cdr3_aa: CASGGDYGYTF; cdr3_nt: TGTGCCTCTGGGGGGGACTATGGCTACACCTTC
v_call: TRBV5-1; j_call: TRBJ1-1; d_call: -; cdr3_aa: CASSLEVGTEAFF; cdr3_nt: TGCGCCAGCAGCTTGGAAGTCGGCACTGAAGCTTTCTTT
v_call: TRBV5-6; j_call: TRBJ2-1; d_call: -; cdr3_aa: CASSLAPGRGSHEQFF; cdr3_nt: TGTGCCAGCAGCTTGGCACCTGGTAGGGGGAGCCATGAGCAGTTCTTC
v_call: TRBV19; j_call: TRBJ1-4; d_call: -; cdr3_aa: CASSIGGSSEKLFF; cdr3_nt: TGTGCCAGTAGTATCGGGGGGAGTAGTGAAAAACTGTTTTTT
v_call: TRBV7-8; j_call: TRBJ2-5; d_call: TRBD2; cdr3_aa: CASSSPRTSGNLRAETQYF; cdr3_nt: TGTGCCAGCAGCTCTCCCAGGACTAGCGGGAATCTCAGGGCAGAGACCCAGTACTTC